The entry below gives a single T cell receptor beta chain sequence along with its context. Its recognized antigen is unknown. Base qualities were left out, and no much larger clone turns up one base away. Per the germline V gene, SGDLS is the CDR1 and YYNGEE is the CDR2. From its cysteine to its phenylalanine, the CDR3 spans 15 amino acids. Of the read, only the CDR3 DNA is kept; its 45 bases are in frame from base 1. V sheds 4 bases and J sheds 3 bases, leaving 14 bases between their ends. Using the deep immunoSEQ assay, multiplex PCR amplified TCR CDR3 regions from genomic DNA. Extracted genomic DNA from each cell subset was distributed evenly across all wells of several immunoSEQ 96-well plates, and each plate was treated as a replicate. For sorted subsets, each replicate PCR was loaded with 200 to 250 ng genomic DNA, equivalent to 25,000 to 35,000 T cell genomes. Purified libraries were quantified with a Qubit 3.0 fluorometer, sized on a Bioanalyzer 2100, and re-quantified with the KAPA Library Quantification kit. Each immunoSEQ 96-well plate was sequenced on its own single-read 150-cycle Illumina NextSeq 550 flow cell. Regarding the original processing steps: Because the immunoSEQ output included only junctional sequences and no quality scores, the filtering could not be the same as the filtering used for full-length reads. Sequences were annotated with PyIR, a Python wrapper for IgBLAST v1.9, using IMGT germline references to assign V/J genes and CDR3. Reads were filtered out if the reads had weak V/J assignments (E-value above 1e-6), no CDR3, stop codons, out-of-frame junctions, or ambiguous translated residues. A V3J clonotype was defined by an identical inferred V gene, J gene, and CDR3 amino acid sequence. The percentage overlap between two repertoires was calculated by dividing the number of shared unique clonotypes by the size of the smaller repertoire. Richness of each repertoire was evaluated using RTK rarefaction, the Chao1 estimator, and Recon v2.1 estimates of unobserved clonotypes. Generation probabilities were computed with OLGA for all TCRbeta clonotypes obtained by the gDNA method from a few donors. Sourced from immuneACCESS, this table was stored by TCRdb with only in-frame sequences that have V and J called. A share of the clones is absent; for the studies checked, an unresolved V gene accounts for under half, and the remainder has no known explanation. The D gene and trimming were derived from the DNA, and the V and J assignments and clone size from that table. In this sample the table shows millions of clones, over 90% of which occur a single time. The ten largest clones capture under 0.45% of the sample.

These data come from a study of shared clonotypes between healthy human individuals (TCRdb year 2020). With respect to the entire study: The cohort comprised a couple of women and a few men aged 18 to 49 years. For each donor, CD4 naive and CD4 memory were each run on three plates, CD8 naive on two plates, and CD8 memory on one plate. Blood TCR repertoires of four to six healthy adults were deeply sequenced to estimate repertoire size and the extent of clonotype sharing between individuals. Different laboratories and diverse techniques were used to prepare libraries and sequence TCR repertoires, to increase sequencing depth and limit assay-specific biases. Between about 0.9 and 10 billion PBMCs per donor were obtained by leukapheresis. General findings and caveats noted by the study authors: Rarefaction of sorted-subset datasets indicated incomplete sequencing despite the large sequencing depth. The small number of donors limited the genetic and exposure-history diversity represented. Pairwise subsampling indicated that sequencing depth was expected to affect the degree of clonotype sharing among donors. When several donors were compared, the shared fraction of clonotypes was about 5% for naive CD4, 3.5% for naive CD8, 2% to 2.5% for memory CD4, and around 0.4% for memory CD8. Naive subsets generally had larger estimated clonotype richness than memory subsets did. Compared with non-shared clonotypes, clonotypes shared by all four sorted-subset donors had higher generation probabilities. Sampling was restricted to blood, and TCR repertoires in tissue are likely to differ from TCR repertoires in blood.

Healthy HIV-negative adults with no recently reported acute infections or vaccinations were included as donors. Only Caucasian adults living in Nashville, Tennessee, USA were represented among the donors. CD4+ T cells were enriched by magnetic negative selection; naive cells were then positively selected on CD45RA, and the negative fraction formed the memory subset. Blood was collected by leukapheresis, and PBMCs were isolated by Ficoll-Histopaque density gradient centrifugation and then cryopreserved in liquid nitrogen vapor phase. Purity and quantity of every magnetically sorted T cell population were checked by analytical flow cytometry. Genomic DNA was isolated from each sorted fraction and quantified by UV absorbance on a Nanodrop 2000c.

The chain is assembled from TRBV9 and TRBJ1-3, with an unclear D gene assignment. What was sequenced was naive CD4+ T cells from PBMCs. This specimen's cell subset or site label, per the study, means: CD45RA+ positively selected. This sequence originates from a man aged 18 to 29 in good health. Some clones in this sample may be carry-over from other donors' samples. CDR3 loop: CASSPRGRGGNTIYF. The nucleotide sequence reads TGTGCCAGCAGCCCCCGAGGGCGGGGTGGAAACACCATATATTTT.